One and the same sample provided the 6 T cell receptor beta chains below, sequenced in a study of post-analysis software for immune sequencing data. Findings and limits, study-wide: Among a handful of TRBV segments more frequent in patients than controls were TRBV5-6, TRBV5-1 and TRBV20-1.

TCR beta cDNA libraries had unique molecular identifiers. Via MiXCR, TCRdb re-called the PCR reads, giving one row per CDR3 protein. This sample carries about 150,000 distinct CDR3 sequences, 25% to 35% of them seen once, and the ten largest clones take more than 1.3%. No cognate antigen is known for these TCRs. Sequencing was done on a sample of blood. Receptors were obtained from a girl aged 5 to 17 with multiple sclerosis.

This clonotype has only a few counts. In DNA, the CDR3 is TGTGCCAGCAGTTTAAGGCGGACATCGAACACTGAAGCTTTCTTT. The encoded protein is CASSLRRTSNTEAFF. This rearrangement joins TRBV12-3 or TRBV12-4 to TRBJ1-1; D may be TRBD1 (5 bases). The CDR3 extends over 15 amino acids. V was shortened by 2 bases and J by 1 base, with 11 bases between the two germline ends.

There are a few counts of this clonotype. The V and J genes are TRBV24-1 and TRBJ2-5, with unresolved D. The V end was cut by 5 bases, the J end by 0 bases, with 6 bases between. The CDR3 consists of 13 residues. CDR1 is KGHDR and CDR2 is SFDVKD in the germline V gene. CDR3 in DNA: TGTGCCACCAGTGCAAGTGACCAAGAGACCCAGTACTTC. It codes for CATSASDQETQYF.

This chain joins TRBV7-9 and TRBJ1-1; D not certain. The CDR3 is 13 amino acids. Germline CDR1 is SEHNR and CDR2 is FQNEAQ (reference sequence). V was trimmed by 2 bases and J by 1 base, leaving 5 bases between them. CDR3 region: CASSLRSNTEAFF. CDR3 coding DNA: TGTGCCAGCAGCTTAAGATCGAACACTGAAGCTTTCTTT.

This clonotype occurred a few times. The chain links TRBV7-2 to TRBJ1-5, with D hard to call. The CDR3 runs 15 residues. Per germline, CDR1 SGHTA and CDR2 FQGNSA. V shed 2 bases and J shed 3 bases, with 11 bases lying between them. In nucleotides, the CDR3 is TGTGCCAGCAGCTTACACGGGGAGGTCAATCAGCCCCAGCATTTT. As protein: CASSLHGEVNQPQHF.

In this sample, this clonotype turned up a few times. The chain employs TRBV4-1 and TRBJ2-7; D is possibly TRBD1 or TRBD2 (5 bases each). This CDR3 comprises 15 residues. V lost 0 bases and J 7 bases, leaving 16 bases between the germline ends. Germline CDR1 MGHRA, CDR2 YSYEKL. CDR3 DNA: TGCGCCAGCAGCCAAGATGCGGCGGTCTGGGGGGAGCAGTACTTC. Translation gives CASSQDAAVWGEQYF.

This clonotype was recorded at least ten times. The J gene is TRBJ2-1, the V gene TRBV5-1, with a weak D call TRBD2 (5 bases). The CDR3 has 16 residues. V was pared by 4 bases and J by 3 bases, with 17 bases between. Germline V CDR1 and CDR2: SGHRS, YFSETQ. Written as DNA, the CDR3 is TGCGCCAGCAGCGCTGGTGACGCCCGGGGCTACAATGAGCAGTTCTTC. This gives the protein CASSAGDARGYNEQFF.